One T cell receptor beta chain is described in this entry. Once extracted for a subset, genomic DNA was divided evenly among several immunoSEQ plates. Original data processing: ImmunoSEQ yielded junction-only sequences lacking quality scores, so filtering differed. Measured with immunoSEQ multiplex PCR; TCRdb has only the in-frame clones, and not every one. V, J and clone size are taken as reported in that table, and D and trimming were inferred from the DNA itself. The repertoire holds roughly 2,300,000 clones, approximately 90% seen once, with 0.3% to 0.4% in the top ten. This entry is derived from a study of shared clonotypes between healthy human individuals. The CDR3 contains 15 residues. Trimming removed 0 bases from V and 7 bases from J; junction bases left unmatched: 9. The germline V gene encodes CDR1 SGHNT and CDR2 YYREEE (reference sequence).

The receptor was isolated from a man aged 18 to 29 in good health. Some clones in this sample may be carry-over from other donors' samples. The rearrangement links TRBV5-4 to TRBJ1-1, with 7 positions matching TRBD1. Sequencing was performed on naive CD4+ T cells from PBMCs. Indicated subset: CD45RA+ positively selected. The CDR3 here is CASSLAPRQGIEAFF. CDR3 in DNA: TGTGCCAGCAGCTTGGCCCCTAGACAGGGCATTGAAGCTTTCTTT.